This TCR beta chain was identified during a study of STAT3 mutations in large granular lymphocyte leukemia. Whole-study context: Roughly half of the longitudinally sequenced T-LGLL patients carried detectable canonical activating STAT3 mutations. General observations from the study: Every T-LGLL patient had at least one immunodominant TCRbeta clonotype. A small but highly pathogenic clone may have been missed. In several patients, dominant TCR clone burden exceeded STAT3 mutant burden.

Each sample's TCRbeta library yielded on average roughly 42,000 productive templates. Sequencing was performed with immunoSEQ multiplex PCR; in TCRdb, only in-frame clones are kept and a portion is missing. This table has 4,000 to 6,000 clones, over 70% appearing once. This clone was seen a few times. Antigen: not known. Material for sequencing was PBMCs. The clonotype originates from a human donor with T large granular lymphocyte leukemia. Some clones in this sample may be carry-over from other donors' samples.

The CDR3 loop is CASSLRNYGYTF. DNA for the CDR3: TGTGCCAGCAGCTTACGGAACTATGGCTACACCTTC. V and J are TRBV5-8 and TRBJ1-2; D remains unclear. Germline loops: CDR1 SGHTS, CDR2 YDEGEE. The CDR3 has 12 amino acids. V was cut by 2 bases and J by 2 bases, with 4 bases left in between.